The 2 T cell receptor beta chains below all came from one sample that was sequenced in a study of OX40 agonist ivuxolimab in advanced cancers. Libraries were constructed by the immunoSEQ multiplex PCR assay. Not all clones reach the TCRdb copy of this immuneACCESS table, which keeps in-frame sequences only. Checked studies attribute under half of the gap to unresolved V genes and leave the rest unexplained. This sample comprises roughly 86,000 clones, approximately 90% of them detected only once. 0.69% of the sample is held by the ten biggest clonotypes. Source: CD4+ or CD8+ T cells sorted from blood, taken in a trial of the OX40 agonist ivuxolimab. These receptors all stem from an adult with an advanced solid tumor such as melanoma, head and neck, liver or kidney cancer.

J is TRBJ1-2 and V is TRBV5-1; no definite D call. This CDR3 spans 13 amino acids. The ends were cut back, 1 base at V and 6 bases at J, with 10 bases in the middle. Germline assignment: CDR1 SGHRS and CDR2 YFSETQ. CDR3 loop: CASSLNGKDGYTF. The CDR3, as DNA: TGCGCCAGCAGCTTGAATGGGAAAGATGGCTACACCTTC.

CDR3 sequence (DNA): TGTGCCAGCAGTTACGCTGCAACTAATGAAAAACTGTTTTTT. Its protein product is CASSYAATNEKLFF. The V call is TRBV6-5, the J call TRBJ1-4, with D unclear. V lost 2 bases, J lost 0 bases, and 4 bases lay in between. The CDR3 covers 14 residues. Germline loops: CDR1 MNHEY, CDR2 SVGAGI.